A selection of T cell receptor beta chains follows, all from one sample in a study of blood T cell repertoires in COVID-19. The assay was immunoSEQ multiplex PCR, and TCRdb's table has in-frame clones only and misses some. Of around 85,000 clones listed, 90% were seen once; the top ten hold 4.3%. Sequencing was carried out using peripheral blood. These receptors came from a woman at least 80 years old with active or convalescent COVID-19. The CDR3 runs from the conserved cysteine through the conserved F or W. The D gene is left open where the match is weak. Some rows have no size entry. The others give once, few or many, or a class for an expanded clone.

abundance: -
v_gene: TRBV30
d_gene: TRBD1
j_gene: TRBJ2-7
len: 15
CDR3nt: TGTGCCTGGAGTTCTCCGGGACAGGGGGCTTACGAGCAGTACTTC
CDR3aa: CAWSSPGQGAYEQYF

abundance: -
v_gene: TRBV27
d_gene: TRBD1
j_gene: TRBJ1-5
len: 13
CDR3nt: TGTGCCAGCAGTCCGACAGGGGGTCAGCCCCAGCATTTT
CDR3aa: CASSPTGGQPQHF

abundance: -
v_gene: TRBV24-1
d_gene: TRBD2
j_gene: TRBJ2-7
len: 16
CDR3nt: TGTGCCACCTCCGAAGGTTCAGGACTAGCGGCCTACGAGCAGTACTTC
CDR3aa: CATSEGSGLAAYEQYF

abundance: -
v_gene: TRBV21-1
d_gene: -
j_gene: TRBJ2-1
len: 17
CDR3nt: TGTGCCAGCAGCCCACTGGACAGGGACCTTCCCTACAATGAGCAGTTCTTC
CDR3aa: CASSPLDRDLPYNEQFF

abundance: -
v_gene: TRBV5-4
d_gene: -
j_gene: TRBJ1-3
len: 14
CDR3nt: TGTGCCAGCAGCTTGTCCGGCTCTGGAAACACCATATATTTT
CDR3aa: CASSLSGSGNTIYF

abundance: -
v_gene: TRBV5-1
d_gene: -
j_gene: TRBJ2-5
len: 12
CDR3nt: TGCGCCAGCAGCGTAGCTAGCGAGACCCAGTACTTC
CDR3aa: CASSVASETQYF

abundance: -
v_gene: TRBV13
d_gene: -
j_gene: TRBJ2-5
len: 16
CDR3nt: TGTGCCAGCAGCTTCAACTCGGGGAGCTTCCAAGAGACCCAGTACTTC
CDR3aa: CASSFNSGSFQETQYF

abundance: -
v_gene: TRBV5-1
d_gene: TRBD2
j_gene: TRBJ2-1
len: 15
CDR3nt: TGCGCCAGCAGGCTACCGGGACTAGCCGAGAATGAGCAGTTCTTC
CDR3aa: CASRLPGLAENEQFF

abundance: -
v_gene: TRBV5-1
d_gene: -
j_gene: TRBJ2-3
len: 15
CDR3nt: TGCGCCAGCAGCTTCAGGTCCCTATCCACAGATACGCAGTATTTT
CDR3aa: CASSFRSLSTDTQYF

abundance: -
v_gene: TRBV2
d_gene: -
j_gene: TRBJ2-3
len: 16
CDR3nt: TGTGCCAGCAGTGAAGGTGAGGTCTACTCTGGAGATACGCAGTATTTT
CDR3aa: CASSEGEVYSGDTQYF

abundance: -
v_gene: TRBV2
d_gene: TRBD2
j_gene: TRBJ2-2
len: 15
CDR3nt: TGTGCCAGCAGTGAAAGCAGCGGGAGCACCGGGGAGCTGTTTTTT
CDR3aa: CASSESSGSTGELFF

abundance: -
v_gene: TRBV7-8
d_gene: -
j_gene: TRBJ2-5
len: 15
CDR3nt: TGTGCCAGCAGCTTAGCTTGGACACCAGCAGAGACCCAGTACTTC
CDR3aa: CASSLAWTPAETQYF

abundance: -
v_gene: TRBV7-2
d_gene: -
j_gene: TRBJ2-2
len: 17
CDR3nt: TGTGCCAGCAGCTCCCCTAGGGAAGGGGCGTACACCGGGGAGCTGTTTTTT
CDR3aa: CASSSPREGAYTGELFF

abundance: -
v_gene: TRBV14
d_gene: TRBD2
j_gene: TRBJ2-7
len: 14
CDR3nt: TGTGCCAGCAGCCGGGGGGGGAGTATCAACGAGCAGTACTTC
CDR3aa: CASSRGGSINEQYF

abundance: -
v_gene: TRBV5-5
d_gene: -
j_gene: TRBJ1-4
len: 16
CDR3nt: TGTGCCAGCAGCTTGGAGTTCCCCGACAGCAATGAAAAACTGTTTTTT
CDR3aa: CASSLEFPDSNEKLFF

abundance: -
v_gene: TRBV28
d_gene: TRBD1
j_gene: TRBJ1-2
len: 16
CDR3nt: TGTGCCAGCAGCCTCACAGGGGGCGGTAAGAACTATGGCTACACCTTC
CDR3aa: CASSLTGGGKNYGYTF

abundance: -
v_gene: TRBV11-2
d_gene: -
j_gene: TRBJ2-5
len: 13
CDR3nt: TGTGCCAGCAGTCGGAGCGCCGAAGAGACCCAGTACTTC
CDR3aa: CASSRSAEETQYF

abundance: -
v_gene: TRBV9
d_gene: -
j_gene: TRBJ2-1
len: 11
CDR3nt: TGTGCCAGCAGCGAAAATGAGAAACTGTTCTTC
CDR3aa: CASSENEKLFF

abundance: -
v_gene: TRBV7-2
d_gene: -
j_gene: TRBJ1-1
len: 15
CDR3nt: TGTGCCAGCAGCTTAGGTACAGGCATGAACACTGAAGCTTTCTTT
CDR3aa: CASSLGTGMNTEAFF

abundance: once
v_gene: TRBV13
d_gene: -
j_gene: TRBJ2-6
len: 19
CDR3nt: TGTGCCAGCAGCGCGCCGAGACTAGAGCTCTTCAAAGGGGCCAACGTCCTGACTTTC
CDR3aa: CASSAPRLELFKGANVLTF

abundance: once
v_gene: TRBV9
d_gene: TRBD1
j_gene: TRBJ2-2
len: 15
CDR3nt: TGTGCCAGCAGCGCGGCAGGGGGCTTTACCGGGGAGCTGTTTTTT
CDR3aa: CASSAAGGFTGELFF

abundance: -
v_gene: TRBV10-3
d_gene: TRBD2
j_gene: TRBJ2-7
len: 15
CDR3nt: TGTGCCATCAGTGAGGTGGGGACTAGCGCCTCCGAGCAGTACTTC
CDR3aa: CAISEVGTSASEQYF

abundance: -
v_gene: TRBV7-6
d_gene: -
j_gene: TRBJ2-2
len: 16
CDR3nt: TGTGCCAGCAGCTTAGGCGCGGGGACGAACACCGGGGAGCTGTTTTTT
CDR3aa: CASSLGAGTNTGELFF

abundance: once
v_gene: TRBV20-1
d_gene: -
j_gene: TRBJ1-2
len: 13
CDR3nt: TGCAGTGCTAGTAGGGGTCTGGCCTATGGCTACACCTTC
CDR3aa: CSASRGLAYGYTF

abundance: -
v_gene: TRBV2
d_gene: TRBD1
j_gene: TRBJ1-2
len: 14
CDR3nt: TGTGCCAGCACCCTACAGCAGGGGGCGGAGGGCTACACCTTC
CDR3aa: CASTLQQGAEGYTF

abundance: -
v_gene: TRBV6-5
d_gene: -
j_gene: TRBJ2-5
len: 14
CDR3nt: TGTGCCAGCAGAATGGGGGCGGTCCAGGAGACCCAGTACTTC
CDR3aa: CASRMGAVQETQYF

abundance: -
v_gene: TRBV29-1
d_gene: -
j_gene: TRBJ2-7
len: 13
CDR3nt: TGCAGCGTTGGAACCCCGAGCTCCTACGAGCAGTACTTC
CDR3aa: CSVGTPSSYEQYF

abundance: -
v_gene: TRBV12-3/TRBV12-4
d_gene: -
j_gene: TRBJ2-7
len: 12
CDR3nt: TGTGCCAGCAGTTCAGAATCCTACGAGCAGTACTTC
CDR3aa: CASSSESYEQYF

abundance: -
v_gene: TRBV3-1/TRBV3-2
d_gene: TRBD1
j_gene: TRBJ2-2
len: 14
CDR3nt: TGTGCCAGCAGCCTTGGACAGGGTGCCGGGGAGCTGTTTTTT
CDR3aa: CASSLGQGAGELFF

abundance: -
v_gene: TRBV25-1
d_gene: -
j_gene: TRBJ2-3
len: 16
CDR3nt: TGTGCCAGCAGTGAACTCTCGGGGTTTAGCACAGATACGCAGTATTTT
CDR3aa: CASSELSGFSTDTQYF

abundance: -
v_gene: TRBV30
d_gene: -
j_gene: TRBJ1-3
len: 14
CDR3nt: TGTGCCTGGAGAGAACAGGGATTTCAGAACACCATATATTTT
CDR3aa: CAWREQGFQNTIYF

abundance: -
v_gene: TRBV5-1
d_gene: TRBD1
j_gene: TRBJ1-1
len: 14
CDR3nt: TGCGCCAGCAGCTTTAGGGACAGGAACACTGAAGCTTTCTTT
CDR3aa: CASSFRDRNTEAFF

abundance: -
v_gene: TRBV29-1
d_gene: TRBD1
j_gene: TRBJ1-3
len: 15
CDR3nt: TGCAGCGTTGAAGATTGGGGACAGGTTGGAAACACCATATATTTT
CDR3aa: CSVEDWGQVGNTIYF

abundance: -
v_gene: TRBV29-1
d_gene: -
j_gene: TRBJ1-5
len: 12
CDR3nt: TGCAGCGTTGCAGGGTCTAATCAGCCCCAGCATTTT
CDR3aa: CSVAGSNQPQHF

abundance: -
v_gene: TRBV7-2
d_gene: TRBD2
j_gene: TRBJ2-7
len: 17
CDR3nt: TGTGCCAGCAGCTCCAGAGGGGGCGCTAGCGGGATGGGGGAGCAGTACTTC
CDR3aa: CASSSRGGASGMGEQYF

abundance: -
v_gene: TRBV9
d_gene: -
j_gene: TRBJ2-5
len: 16
CDR3nt: TGTGCCAGCAGCGTATCAGGCACAGGCGGCCAAGAGACCCAGTACTTC
CDR3aa: CASSVSGTGGQETQYF

abundance: -
v_gene: TRBV29-1
d_gene: TRBD1
j_gene: TRBJ1-3
len: 14
CDR3nt: TGCAGCGTTGGAGACGGGACAGGGGGAAACACCATATATTTT
CDR3aa: CSVGDGTGGNTIYF

abundance: -
v_gene: TRBV27
d_gene: TRBD2
j_gene: TRBJ2-7
len: 15
CDR3nt: TGTGCCAGCAGAAAATCACTAGCGGCAAACTACGAGCAGTACTTC
CDR3aa: CASRKSLAANYEQYF

abundance: -
v_gene: TRBV6-2/TRBV6-3
d_gene: TRBD2
j_gene: TRBJ2-2
len: 18
CDR3nt: TGTGCCAGCAGTTCCCTCCGGCTAGCGGGAGATAACACCGGGGAGCTGTTTTTT
CDR3aa: CASSSLRLAGDNTGELFF

abundance: -
v_gene: TRBV9
d_gene: -
j_gene: TRBJ1-6
len: 13
CDR3nt: TGTGCCAGCAGCGCCGCTCTGAGTTCACCCCTCCACTTT
CDR3aa: CASSAALSSPLHF

abundance: -
v_gene: TRBV28
d_gene: -
j_gene: TRBJ1-5
len: 15
CDR3nt: TGTGCCAGCAGTCCGCAGGGGTCTTCCGATCAGCCCCAGCATTTT
CDR3aa: CASSPQGSSDQPQHF

abundance: -
v_gene: TRBV28
d_gene: TRBD2
j_gene: TRBJ2-1
len: 15
CDR3nt: TGTGCCAGCAGTTTGAGCGGGAGGGAACAGAATGAGCAGTTCTTC
CDR3aa: CASSLSGREQNEQFF

abundance: -
v_gene: TRBV13
d_gene: TRBD1
j_gene: TRBJ2-3
len: 16
CDR3nt: TGTGCCAGCAGCTCCCGGGGGACAGGGAGCACAGATACGCAGTATTTT
CDR3aa: CASSSRGTGSTDTQYF

abundance: -
v_gene: TRBV9
d_gene: -
j_gene: TRBJ2-5
len: 15
CDR3nt: TGTGCCAGCAGCCCCCAGACAGGGGAGGGTGAGACCCAGTACTTC
CDR3aa: CASSPQTGEGETQYF

abundance: -
v_gene: TRBV6-4
d_gene: -
j_gene: TRBJ1-2
len: 15
CDR3nt: TGTGCCAGAGGCGGAGGGGCAGCGAATCACTATGGCTACACCTTC
CDR3aa: CARGGGAANHYGYTF

abundance: -
v_gene: TRBV27
d_gene: TRBD1
j_gene: TRBJ1-4
len: 14
CDR3nt: TGTGCCAGCAGTTTGACAGGGGGCTATGAAAAACTGTTTTTT
CDR3aa: CASSLTGGYEKLFF

abundance: -
v_gene: TRBV2
d_gene: TRBD2
j_gene: TRBJ2-7
len: 13
CDR3nt: TGTGCCAGCACGAGGCGGGAGGGGGACGAGCAGTACTTC
CDR3aa: CASTRREGDEQYF

abundance: -
v_gene: TRBV28
d_gene: TRBD1
j_gene: TRBJ1-1
len: 17
CDR3nt: TGTGCCAGCAGTTTGATAGGGCAGGGGGCGCGAAGGACTGAAGCTTTCTTT
CDR3aa: CASSLIGQGARRTEAFF

abundance: -
v_gene: TRBV19
d_gene: TRBD2
j_gene: TRBJ2-1
len: 19
CDR3nt: TGTGCCAGTAGTATAGCATTGCTAGCGGGAGGGATTGGGGACAATGAGCAGTTCTTC
CDR3aa: CASSIALLAGGIGDNEQFF

abundance: -
v_gene: TRBV5-6
d_gene: -
j_gene: TRBJ2-2
len: 11
CDR3nt: TGTGCCAGCACCATCACCGGGGAGCTGTTTTTT
CDR3aa: CASTITGELFF

abundance: -
v_gene: TRBV28
d_gene: -
j_gene: TRBJ1-1
len: 11
CDR3nt: TGTGCCAGCACCTTGTCCGGGGGGGCTTTCTTT
CDR3aa: CASTLSGGAFF

abundance: -
v_gene: TRBV10-3
d_gene: -
j_gene: TRBJ1-1
len: 17
CDR3nt: TGTGCCATCAGTGACCGAACTACAGGGATCGGCAACACTGAAGCTTTCTTT
CDR3aa: CAISDRTTGIGNTEAFF

abundance: -
v_gene: TRBV6-5
d_gene: -
j_gene: TRBJ2-7
len: 15
CDR3nt: TGTGCCAGCAGTTACACCCACAGGGAACCCTACGAGCAGTACTTC
CDR3aa: CASSYTHREPYEQYF

abundance: -
v_gene: TRBV27
d_gene: TRBD1
j_gene: TRBJ2-2
len: 15
CDR3nt: TGTGCCAGCAGTTTAAGGACAGGGGACTATGTGGAGCTGTTTTTT
CDR3aa: CASSLRTGDYVELFF

abundance: once
v_gene: TRBV28
d_gene: -
j_gene: TRBJ1-3
len: 15
CDR3nt: TGTGCCAGCAGTCTCAGGGAACTCTCTGGAAACACCATATATTTT
CDR3aa: CASSLRELSGNTIYF

abundance: -
v_gene: TRBV6-2/TRBV6-3
d_gene: TRBD2
j_gene: TRBJ2-1
len: 14
CDR3nt: TGTGCCAGCAGTTTAACTAGCGGGGTCCCGTCACAGTTCTTC
CDR3aa: CASSLTSGVPSQFF

abundance: -
v_gene: TRBV6-5
d_gene: -
j_gene: TRBJ1-1
len: 15
CDR3nt: TGTGCCAGCAGGAGGTTAGGGAGACTGAACACTGAAGCTTTCTTT
CDR3aa: CASRRLGRLNTEAFF